This entry lists 27 T cell receptor beta chains sequenced from one sample in a study of monozygotic twins with inflammatory bowel disease. TCRdb reworked the 5' RACE reads into one entry per CDR3 protein, no DNA. This repertoire includes 85,000 to 110,000 distinct CDR3 sequences. The sample was blood. The receptors come from a human donor with ulcerative colitis or Crohn's disease, or a healthy co-twin of an affected twin (not recorded which).

The genes are TRBV7-2 and TRBJ2-7; there is no DNA to check the TCRdb D call of TRBD1. Germline CDR1 is SGHTA and CDR2 is FQGNSA. The CDR3 is 12 amino acids. This CDR3 is CASREATGQQYF.

The genes are TRBV10-2 and TRBJ2-7; the TCRdb call, TRBD2, lacks DNA for checking. This CDR3 has 15 amino acids. CDR1 is WSHSY and CDR2 is SAAADI in the germline V gene. CDR3 in amino acids: CASSVLAGGTYEQYF.

The V call is TRBV6-2 or TRBV6-3, the J call TRBJ2-7. CDR1 and CDR2 from the germline V gene are MNHEY and SVGEGT. CDR3 length: 13 amino acids. The CDR3 sequence is CASSYMGYYEQYF.

This chain joins TRBV20-1 and TRBJ2-7; checking the TCRdb D call of TRBD1 is not possible without DNA. The CDR3 runs 14 residues. Germline V gene sequence: CDR1 DFQATT, CDR2 SNEGSKA (reference sequence). The CDR3 protein is CSAGNRGLPYEQYF.

This chain connects TRBV28 to TRBJ2-4. CDR1 and CDR2 from the germline V gene are MDHEN and SYDVKM. The CDR3 is 15 residues long. CDR3 residues: CASSLGSSAKNIQYF.

The J gene is TRBJ2-5, the V gene TRBV6-1; TCRdb returns TRBD1, unconfirmable since there is no DNA. The CDR3 is 17 amino acids. Germline V CDR1 and CDR2: MNHNS, SASEGT. The CDR3: CASSHTGTVPAQETQYF.

V is TRBV3-1 and J is TRBJ2-2; TCRdb reports TRBD1, a call that lacks DNA to check it against. This CDR3 has 15 amino acids. Germline assignment: CDR1 LGHDT and CDR2 YNNKEL (reference sequence). CDR3 loop: CASSQETGPTGELFF.

The rearrangement uses TRBV6-2 or TRBV6-3 and TRBJ1-2; with no DNA, the TCRdb D assignment of TRBD1 cannot be verified. Germline V gene data show CDR1 as MNHEY and CDR2 as SVGEGT. The CDR3 is 13 residues long. CDR3 residues: CASSSRGLLGYTF.

V and J are TRBV20-1 and TRBJ2-3; TCRdb's D call, TRBD2, is unchecked because there is no DNA. Germline assignment: CDR1 DFQATT and CDR2 SNEGSKA (reference sequence). The CDR3 covers 14 residues. The chain's CDR3 is CSAGGVAGTDTQYF.

The chain links TRBV20-1 to TRBJ2-7; TCRdb returns TRBD1, unconfirmable since there is no DNA. Germline CDR1 and CDR2: DFQATT and SNEGSKA (reference sequence). The CDR3 loop spans 14 amino acids. CDR3 amino acids: CSASGQGGTYEQYF.

This chain uses TRBV28 with TRBJ2-2; the TCRdb D gene call, TRBD1, has no DNA to confirm it. The CDR3 totals 15 residues. Looked up from germline, CDR1 is MDHEN and CDR2 is SYDVKM. CDR3 in amino acids: CASSLPGRFTGELFF.

This chain joins TRBV7-2 and TRBJ1-1; TCRdb designates TRBD1, a call that cannot be tested without DNA. The CDR3 contains 13 residues. The germline V gene has CDR1 SGHTA and CDR2 FQGNSA. CDR3 loop: CASSAQVYTEAFF.

The chain joins TRBV2 to TRBJ1-3. There are 12 residues in the CDR3. The germline gives CDR1 SNHLY, CDR2 FYNNEI. The CDR3 protein is CASRVSGNTIYF. Full variable domain (missing parts from reference TRBV2 and TRBJ1-3): EPEVTQTPSHQVTQMGQEVILRCVPISNHLYFYWYRQILGQKVEFLVSFYNNEISEKSEIFDDQFSVERPDGSNFTLKIRSTKLEDSAMYFCASRVSGNTIYFGEGSWLTVV.

This chain uses TRBV4-3 with TRBJ2-5; TCRdb outputs TRBD1, but without DNA this stays unchecked. CDR3 size: 15 residues. Germline assignment: CDR1 LGHNA and CDR2 YSLEER. CDR3 loop: CASSPGTGGRETQYF.

The chain employs TRBV20-1 and TRBJ2-7. CDR1 and CDR2 (germline): DFQATT, SNEGSKA (reference sequence). The CDR3 spans 13 residues. This CDR3 reads CSARGTASYEQYF.

The chain uses TRBV5-1 and TRBJ1-2. In germline, CDR1 is SGHRS, CDR2 YFSETQ. CDR3 length equals 13 residues. The CDR3 sequence is CATSSGFRDGYTF.

The rearrangement uses TRBV12-3 or TRBV12-4 and TRBJ2-3; TCRdb lists TRBD1, though no DNA is available to test this call. This CDR3 is 14 amino acids long. The CDR3 loop reads CASSLTGGVHAQYF.

The chain employs TRBV19 and TRBJ1-1; TCRdb lists TRBD1, though no DNA is available to test this call. Germline CDR1 reads LNHDA; CDR2 reads SQIVND (reference sequence). The CDR3 is made up of 12 amino acids. The CDR3: CAIKTGATEAFF.

The chain uses TRBV7-3 and TRBJ1-6. Germline assignment: CDR1 SGHTA and CDR2 FQGTGA. CDR3 length: 14 residues. The CDR3 is CASSLIGFGSPLHF.

The rearrangement uses TRBV20-1 and TRBJ2-5; the TCRdb D gene call, TRBD1, has no DNA to confirm it. Germline V lookup: CDR1 DFQATT, CDR2 SNEGSKA (reference sequence). The CDR3 spans 13 residues. CDR3 loop: CSARGDSQETQYF.

The rearrangement links TRBV7-2 to TRBJ2-4; with no DNA, the TCRdb D assignment of TRBD2 cannot be verified. The CDR3 consists of 17 residues. Germline loops: CDR1 SGHTA, CDR2 FQGNSA. The CDR3 reads CASKSLAGGRTQNIQYF.

V and J are TRBV9 and TRBJ2-7; absent DNA, TCRdb's TRBD1 call cannot be checked. Germline values: CDR1 SGDLS, CDR2 YYNGEE. The CDR3 runs to 15 residues. The CDR3 here is CASGAAGTGFHEQYF.

This chain uses TRBV7-6 with TRBJ2-2; no DNA is available, so the TRBD1 call from TCRdb remains unchecked. The germline V gene has CDR1 SGHVS and CDR2 FNYEAQ. The CDR3 has 14 amino acids. CDR3 in amino acids: CASSLEGDTGELFF.

CDR3 protein: CASCHTTNTEAFF. The chain uses TRBV6-5 and TRBJ1-1. The CDR3 has 13 amino acids. Germline assignment: CDR1 MNHEY and CDR2 SVGAGI.

This chain uses TRBV10-3 with TRBJ1-2; no DNA is available, so the TRBD1 call from TCRdb remains unchecked. CDR3 length equals 13 residues. Per the germline V gene, CDR1 is ENHRY and CDR2 is SYGVKD. CDR3 sequence: CAITTGTTHGYTF.

The chain uses TRBV20-1 and TRBJ2-6; TCRdb's D gene call, TRBD2, goes unchecked for lack of DNA. CDR1 is DFQATT, CDR2 SNEGSKA, per germline (reference sequence). The CDR3 is 17 amino acids. CDR3 loop: CSARDPGTFSGANVLTF.

The chain joins TRBV7-2 to TRBJ2-3; the D gene TCRdb calls, TRBD1, cannot be checked with no DNA. Germline CDR1 reads SGHTA; CDR2 reads FQGNSA. The CDR3 totals 15 residues. CDR3 loop: CASSLVGGAADTQYF. Complete variable domain (other parts from reference TRBV7-2 and TRBJ2-3): GAGVSQSPSNKVTEKGKDVELRCDPISGHTALYWYRQSLGQGLEFLIYFQGNSAPDKSGLPSDRFSAERTGGSVSTLTIQRTQQEDSAVYLCASSLVGGAADTQYFGPGTRLTVL.